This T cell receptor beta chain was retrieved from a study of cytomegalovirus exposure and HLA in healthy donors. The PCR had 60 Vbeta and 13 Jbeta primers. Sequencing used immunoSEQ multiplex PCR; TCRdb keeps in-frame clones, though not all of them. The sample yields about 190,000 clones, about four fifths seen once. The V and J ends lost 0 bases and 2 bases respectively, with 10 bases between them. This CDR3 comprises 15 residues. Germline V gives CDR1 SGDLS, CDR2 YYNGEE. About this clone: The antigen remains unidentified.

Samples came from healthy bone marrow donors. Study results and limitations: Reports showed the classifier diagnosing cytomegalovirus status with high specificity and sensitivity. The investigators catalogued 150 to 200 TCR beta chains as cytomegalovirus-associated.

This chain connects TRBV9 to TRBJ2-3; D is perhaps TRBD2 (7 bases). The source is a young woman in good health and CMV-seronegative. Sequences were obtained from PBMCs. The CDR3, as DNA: TGTGCCAGCAGCGTAGGAGGGGGGGACACAGATACGCAGTATTTT. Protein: CASSVGGGDTDTQYF.